The entry that follows covers one TCR beta chain sequence. The antigen remains unidentified. The source of the sample is a study of cytomegalovirus exposure and HLA in healthy donors. Overall study findings and caveats: Most TCR sequences were uncommon, yet certain public TCRs appeared in many donors.

The approximately 130-subject validation cohort, separate from the 666-subject first cohort, included the donors. With V trimmed by 1 base and J by 3 bases, 8 bases remained unmatched. Per germline, CDR1 SGHVS and CDR2 FNYEAQ. The CDR3 length is 18 residues. The table came from immunoSEQ multiplex PCR; TCRdb's copy has only in-frame clones and leaves some out. The data hold 90,000 or so clones, with roughly 85% observed a single time. This receptor was obtained from a man aged 18-30 years in good health and CMV-seropositive. V and J are TRBV7-6 and TRBJ2-2; TRBD2 aligns across 10 bases. Source material: PBMCs. The CDR3 protein is CASSLELELAGDTGELFF. CDR3 DNA sequence: TGTGCCAGCAGCTTAGAATTGGAGCTAGCGGGAGACACCGGGGAGCTGTTTTTT.